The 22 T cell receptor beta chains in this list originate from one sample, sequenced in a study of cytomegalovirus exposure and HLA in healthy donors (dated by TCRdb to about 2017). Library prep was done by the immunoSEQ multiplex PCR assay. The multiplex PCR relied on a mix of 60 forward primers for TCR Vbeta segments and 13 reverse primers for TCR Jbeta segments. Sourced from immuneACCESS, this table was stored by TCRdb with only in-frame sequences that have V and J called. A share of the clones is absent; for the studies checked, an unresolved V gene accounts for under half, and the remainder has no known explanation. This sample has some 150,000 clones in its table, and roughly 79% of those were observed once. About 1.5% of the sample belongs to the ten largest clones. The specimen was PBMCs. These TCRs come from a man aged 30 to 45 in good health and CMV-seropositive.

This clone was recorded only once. CDR3 DNA: TGTGCCAGCAGCCCCGGGACTAGCCGGAATGAGCAGTTCTTC. Protein sequence: CASSPGTSRNEQFF. This chain uses TRBV5-6 with TRBJ2-1, with 9 nucleotides matching TRBD2. Germline assignment: CDR1 SGHDT and CDR2 YYEEEE. The J segment lost 7 bases and the V segment lost 4 bases, leaving 6 bases of the junction unmatched. The CDR3 runs 14 residues.

CDR3 nucleotide sequence: TGTGCCAGCAGTTCCCGGACAGGGTTGTCTGAAGCTTTCTTT. This translates into CASSSRTGLSEAFF. J is TRBJ1-1 and V is TRBV6-6, with TRBD1 identical over 8 bases. V lost 4 bases to trimming and J lost 6 bases; unmatched junction nucleotides: 7. Looked up from germline, CDR1 is MNHNY and CDR2 is SVGAGI (reference sequence). This CDR3 comprises 14 residues.

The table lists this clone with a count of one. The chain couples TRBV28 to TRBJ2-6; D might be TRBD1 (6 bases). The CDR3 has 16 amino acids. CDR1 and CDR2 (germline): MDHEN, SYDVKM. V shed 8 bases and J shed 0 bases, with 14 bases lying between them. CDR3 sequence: CASGRDTYSGANVLTF. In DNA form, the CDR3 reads TGTGCCAGCGGACGGGACACTTACTCTGGGGCCAACGTCCTGACTTTC.

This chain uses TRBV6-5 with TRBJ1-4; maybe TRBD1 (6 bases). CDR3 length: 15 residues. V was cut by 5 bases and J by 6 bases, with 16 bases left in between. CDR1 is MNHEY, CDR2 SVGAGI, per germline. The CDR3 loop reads CASSRHRAGDEKLFF. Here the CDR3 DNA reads TGTGCCAGCAGTCGCCACAGGGCAGGGGATGAAAAACTGTTTTTT.

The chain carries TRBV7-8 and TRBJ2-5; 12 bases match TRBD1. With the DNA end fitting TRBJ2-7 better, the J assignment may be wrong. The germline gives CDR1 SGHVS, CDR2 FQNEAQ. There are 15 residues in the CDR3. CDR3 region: CASSSAGQGAHEQYF. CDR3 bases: TGTGCCAGCAGCTCTGCGGGACAGGGGGCCCACGAGCAGTACTTC.

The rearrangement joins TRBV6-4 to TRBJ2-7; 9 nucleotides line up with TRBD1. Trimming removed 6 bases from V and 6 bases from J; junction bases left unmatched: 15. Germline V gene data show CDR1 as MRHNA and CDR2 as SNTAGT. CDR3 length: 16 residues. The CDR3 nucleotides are TGTGCCAGCAGAGCCAGGACAGGGGACCTCCCCACCGAGCAGTACTTC. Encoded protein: CASRARTGDLPTEQYF.

CDR3 coding DNA: TGTGCCAGCAGCCCCGGGACTAGCGGAAACAATGAGCAGTTCTTC. Its translation is CASSPGTSGNNEQFF. The chain has TRBV28 and TRBJ2-1; 11 bases fit TRBD2. The germline V gene has CDR1 MDHEN and CDR2 SYDVKM. The V gene end was trimmed by 6 bases and the J gene end by 5 bases; junction bases not matched to a gene: 6. The CDR3 runs 15 residues. Full variable domain (outside the CDR3, taken from reference TRBV28 and TRBJ2-1): DVKVTQSSRYLVKRTGEKVFLECVQDMDHENMFWYRQDPGLGLRLIYFSYDVKMKEKGDIPEGYSVSREKKERFSLILESASTNQTSMYLCASSPGTSGNNEQFFGPGTRLTVL.

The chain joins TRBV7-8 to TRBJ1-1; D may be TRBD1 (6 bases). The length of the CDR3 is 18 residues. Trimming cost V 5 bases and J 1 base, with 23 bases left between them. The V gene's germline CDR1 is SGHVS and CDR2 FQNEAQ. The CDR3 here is CASSDRKGGARGNTEAFF. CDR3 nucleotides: TGTGCCAGCAGCGACAGAAAAGGGGGGGCCCGAGGGAACACTGAAGCTTTCTTT.

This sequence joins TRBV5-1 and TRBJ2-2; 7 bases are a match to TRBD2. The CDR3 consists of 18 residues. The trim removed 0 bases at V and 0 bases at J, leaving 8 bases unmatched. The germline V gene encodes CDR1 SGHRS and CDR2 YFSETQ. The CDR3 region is CASSLVLRGTANTGELFF. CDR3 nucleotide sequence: TGCGCCAGCAGCTTGGTGTTGCGGGGGACCGCGAACACCGGGGAGCTGTTTTTT.

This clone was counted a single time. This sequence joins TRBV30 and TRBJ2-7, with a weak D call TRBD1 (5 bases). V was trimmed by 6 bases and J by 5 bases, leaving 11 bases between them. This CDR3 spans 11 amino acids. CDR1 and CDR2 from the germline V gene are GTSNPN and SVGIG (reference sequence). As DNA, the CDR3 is TGTGCCTGCGCCCAGGGTGACGAGCAGTACTTC. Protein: CACAQGDEQYF.

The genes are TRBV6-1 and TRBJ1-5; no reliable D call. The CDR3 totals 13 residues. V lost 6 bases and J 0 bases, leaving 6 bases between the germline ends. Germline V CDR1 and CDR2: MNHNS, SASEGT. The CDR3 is CASRLYSNQPQHF. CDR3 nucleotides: TGTGCCAGCAGGTTGTATAGCAATCAGCCCCAGCATTTT.

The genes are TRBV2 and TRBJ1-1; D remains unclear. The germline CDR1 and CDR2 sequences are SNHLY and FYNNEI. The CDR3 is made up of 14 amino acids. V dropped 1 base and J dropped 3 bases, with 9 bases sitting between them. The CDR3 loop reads CASSEVTGDTEAFF. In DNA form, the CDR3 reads TGTGCCAGCAGTGAAGTAACCGGGGACACTGAAGCTTTCTTT.

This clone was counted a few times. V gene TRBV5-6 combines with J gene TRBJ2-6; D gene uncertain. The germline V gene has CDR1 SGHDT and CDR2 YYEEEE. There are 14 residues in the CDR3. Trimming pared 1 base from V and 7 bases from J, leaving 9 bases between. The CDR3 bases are TGTGCCAGCAGCTTGTCCTCTCGTGCCAACGTCCTGACTTTC. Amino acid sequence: CASSLSSRANVLTF.

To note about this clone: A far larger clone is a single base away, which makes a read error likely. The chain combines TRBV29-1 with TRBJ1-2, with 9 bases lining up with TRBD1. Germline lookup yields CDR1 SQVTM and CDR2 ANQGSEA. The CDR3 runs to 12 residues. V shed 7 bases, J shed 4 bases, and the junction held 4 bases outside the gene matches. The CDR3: CSDPGQGYGYTF. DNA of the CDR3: TGCAGCGACCCGGGACAGGGCTATGGCTACACCTTC. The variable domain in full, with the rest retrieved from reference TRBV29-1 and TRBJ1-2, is SAVISQKPSRDICQRGTSLTIQCQVDSQVTMMFWYRQQPGQSLTLIATANQGSEATYESGFVIDKFPISRPNLTFSTLTVSNMSPEDSSIYLCSDPGQGYGYTFGSGTRLTVV.

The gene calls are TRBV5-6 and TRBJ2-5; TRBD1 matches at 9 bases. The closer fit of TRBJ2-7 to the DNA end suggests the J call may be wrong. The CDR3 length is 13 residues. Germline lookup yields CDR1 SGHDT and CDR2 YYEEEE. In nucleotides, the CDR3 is TGTGCCAGCAGCCTAACAGGGGGCGACGAGCAGTACTTC. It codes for CASSLTGGDEQYF.

The CDR3 coding sequence is TGTGCCAGTAGCCGGGACACTATTAATTCACCCCTCCACTTT. This codes for CASSRDTINSPLHF. V usage is TRBV19 and J usage is TRBJ1-6, with D possibly TRBD1 on 6 matching bases. The V end lost 6 bases, the J end lost 6 bases, and 12 bases lay between the germline ends. Germline assignment: CDR1 LNHDA and CDR2 SQIVND (reference sequence). The CDR3 runs 14 residues.

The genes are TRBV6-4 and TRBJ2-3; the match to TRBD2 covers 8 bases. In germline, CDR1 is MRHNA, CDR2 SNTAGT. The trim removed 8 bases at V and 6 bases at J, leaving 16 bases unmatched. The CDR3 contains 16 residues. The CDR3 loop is CASRRLALTLGDTQYF. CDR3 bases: TGTGCCAGCCGTCGACTAGCGCTAACTCTAGGGGATACGCAGTATTTT.

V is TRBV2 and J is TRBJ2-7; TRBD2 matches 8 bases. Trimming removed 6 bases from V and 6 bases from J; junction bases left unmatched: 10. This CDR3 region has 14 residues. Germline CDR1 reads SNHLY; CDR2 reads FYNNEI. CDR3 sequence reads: CASSSTGTRVEQYF. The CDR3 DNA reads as TGTGCCAGCAGCAGTACCGGGACTAGGGTCGAGCAGTACTTC.

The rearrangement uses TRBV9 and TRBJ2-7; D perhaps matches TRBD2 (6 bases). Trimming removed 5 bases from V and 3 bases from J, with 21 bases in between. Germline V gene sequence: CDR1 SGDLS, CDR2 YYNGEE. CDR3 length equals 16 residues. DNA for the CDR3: TGTGCCAGCAGTCCCGACTTTAGCGGTATCTACTACGAGCAGTACTTC. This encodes CASSPDFSGIYYEQYF.

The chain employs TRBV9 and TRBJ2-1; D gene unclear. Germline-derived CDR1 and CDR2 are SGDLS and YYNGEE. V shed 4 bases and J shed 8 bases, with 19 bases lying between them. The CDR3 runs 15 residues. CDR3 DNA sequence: TGTGCCAGCAGCTCAGGATCCGAGAAGGCCGATGAGCAGTTCTTC. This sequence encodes CASSSGSEKADEQFF.

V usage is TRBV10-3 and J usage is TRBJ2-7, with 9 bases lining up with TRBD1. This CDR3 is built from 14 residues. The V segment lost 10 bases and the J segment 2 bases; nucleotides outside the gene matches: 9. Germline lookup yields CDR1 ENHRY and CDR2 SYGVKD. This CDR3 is CATAGQGFPYEQYF. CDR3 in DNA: TGTGCCACCGCAGGACAGGGGTTCCCCTACGAGCAGTACTTC.

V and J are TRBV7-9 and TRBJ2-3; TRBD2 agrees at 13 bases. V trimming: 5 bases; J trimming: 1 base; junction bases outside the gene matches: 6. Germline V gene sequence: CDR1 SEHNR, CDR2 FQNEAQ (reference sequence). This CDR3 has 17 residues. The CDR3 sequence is CASSPGLAGSRTDTQYF. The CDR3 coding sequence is TGTGCCAGCAGCCCGGGACTAGCGGGATCCCGCACAGATACGCAGTATTTT. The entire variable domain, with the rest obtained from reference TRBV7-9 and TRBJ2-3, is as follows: DTGVSQNPRHKITKRGQNVTFRCDPISEHNRLYWYRQTLGQGPEFLTYFQNEAQLEKSRLLSDRFSAERPKGSFSTLEIQRTEQGDSAMYLCASSPGLAGSRTDTQYFGPGTRLTVL.